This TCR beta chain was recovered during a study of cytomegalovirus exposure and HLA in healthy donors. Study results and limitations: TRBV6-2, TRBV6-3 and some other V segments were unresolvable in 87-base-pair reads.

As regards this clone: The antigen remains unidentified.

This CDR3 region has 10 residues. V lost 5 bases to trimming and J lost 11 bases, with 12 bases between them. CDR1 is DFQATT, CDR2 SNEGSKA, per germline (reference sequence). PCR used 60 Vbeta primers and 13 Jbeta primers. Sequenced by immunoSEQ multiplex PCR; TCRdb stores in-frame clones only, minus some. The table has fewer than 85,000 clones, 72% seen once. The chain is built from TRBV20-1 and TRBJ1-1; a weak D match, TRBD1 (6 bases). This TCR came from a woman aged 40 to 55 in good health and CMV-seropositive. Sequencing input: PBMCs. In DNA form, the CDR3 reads TGCAGTGCTGGGACATCTTGGGCTTTCTTT. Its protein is CSAGTSWAFF.